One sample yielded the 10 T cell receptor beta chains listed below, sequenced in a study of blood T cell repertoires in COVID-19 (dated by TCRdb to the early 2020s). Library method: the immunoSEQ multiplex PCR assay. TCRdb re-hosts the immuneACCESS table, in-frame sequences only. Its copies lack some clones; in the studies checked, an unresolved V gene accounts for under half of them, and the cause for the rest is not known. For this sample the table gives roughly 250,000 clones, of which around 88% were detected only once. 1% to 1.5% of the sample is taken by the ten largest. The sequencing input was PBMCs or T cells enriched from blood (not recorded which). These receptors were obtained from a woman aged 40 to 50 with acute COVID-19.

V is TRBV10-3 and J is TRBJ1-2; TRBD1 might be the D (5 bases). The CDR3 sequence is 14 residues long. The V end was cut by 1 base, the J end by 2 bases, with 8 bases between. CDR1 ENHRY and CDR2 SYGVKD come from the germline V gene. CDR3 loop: CAISELAGNYGYTF. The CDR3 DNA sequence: TGTGCCATCAGTGAGTTGGCAGGGAACTATGGCTACACCTTC.

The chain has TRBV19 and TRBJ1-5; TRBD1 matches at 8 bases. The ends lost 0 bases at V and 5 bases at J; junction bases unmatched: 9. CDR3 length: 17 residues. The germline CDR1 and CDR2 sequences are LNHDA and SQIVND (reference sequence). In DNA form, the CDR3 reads TGTGCCAGTAGTATAGATGGTCCGCAGGGGGCTTATCAGCCCCAGCATTTT. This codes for CASSIDGPQGAYQPQHF.

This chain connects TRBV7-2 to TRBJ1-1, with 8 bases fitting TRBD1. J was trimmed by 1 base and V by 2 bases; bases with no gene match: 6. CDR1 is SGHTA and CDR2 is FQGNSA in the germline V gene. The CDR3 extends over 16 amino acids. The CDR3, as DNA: TGTGCCAGCAGCTTACAGGGGGCCCTAGGGAACACTGAAGCTTTCTTT. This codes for CASSLQGALGNTEAFF. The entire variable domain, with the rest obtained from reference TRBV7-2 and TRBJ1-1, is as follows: GAGVSQSPSNKVTEKGKDVELRCDPISGHTALYWYRQSLGQGLEFLIYFQGNSAPDKSGLPSDRFSAERTGGSVSTLTIQRTQQEDSAVYLCASSLQGALGNTEAFFGQGTRLTVV.

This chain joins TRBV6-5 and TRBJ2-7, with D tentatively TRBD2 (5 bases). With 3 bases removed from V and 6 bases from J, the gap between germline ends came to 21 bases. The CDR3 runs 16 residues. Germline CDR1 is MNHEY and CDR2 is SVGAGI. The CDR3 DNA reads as TGTGCCAGCAGTTATAGTGCAGCGGTCCCCTTGGCCGAGCAGTACTTC. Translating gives CASSYSAAVPLAEQYF.

CDR3 coding DNA: TGTGCCAGCAGCTTAGCTCTACTAGCGGGAGATCAGAATGAGCAGTTCTTC. Protein sequence: CASSLALLAGDQNEQFF. The chain is built from TRBV11-3 and TRBJ2-1, with 11 bases lining up with TRBD2. Trimming removed 1 base from V and 7 bases from J; junction bases left unmatched: 9. This CDR3 has 17 amino acids. Germline CDR1 SGHNT, CDR2 YENEEA.

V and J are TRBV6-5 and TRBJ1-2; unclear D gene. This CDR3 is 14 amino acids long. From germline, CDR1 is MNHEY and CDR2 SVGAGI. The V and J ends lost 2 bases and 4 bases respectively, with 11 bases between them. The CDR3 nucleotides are TGTGCCAGCAGTTACGAGGGTAGCGCCTATGGCTACACCTTC. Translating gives CASSYEGSAYGYTF.

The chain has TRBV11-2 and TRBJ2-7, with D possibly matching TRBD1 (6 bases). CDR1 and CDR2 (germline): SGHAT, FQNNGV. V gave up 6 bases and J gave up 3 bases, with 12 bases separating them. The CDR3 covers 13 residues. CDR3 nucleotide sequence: TGTGCCAGCAGTTGGCAGGGGATCTACGAGCAGTACTTC. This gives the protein CASSWQGIYEQYF. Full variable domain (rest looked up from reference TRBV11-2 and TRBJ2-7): EAGVAQSPRYKIIEKRQSVAFWCNPISGHATLYWYQQILGQGPKLLIQFQNNGVVDDSQLPKDRFSAERLKGVDSTLKIQPAKLEDSAVYLCASSWQGIYEQYFGPGTRLTVT.

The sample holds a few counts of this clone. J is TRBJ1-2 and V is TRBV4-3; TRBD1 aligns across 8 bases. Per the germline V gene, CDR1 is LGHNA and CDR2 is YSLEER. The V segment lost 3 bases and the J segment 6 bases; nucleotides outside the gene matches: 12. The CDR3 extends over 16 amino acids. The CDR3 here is CASSQDQGALLDGYTF. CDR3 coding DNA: TGCGCCAGCAGCCAGGACCAGGGGGCCTTATTGGATGGCTACACCTTC.

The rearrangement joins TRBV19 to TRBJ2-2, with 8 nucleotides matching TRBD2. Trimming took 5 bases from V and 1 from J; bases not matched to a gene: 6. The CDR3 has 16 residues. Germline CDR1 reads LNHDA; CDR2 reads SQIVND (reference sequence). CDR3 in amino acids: CASSLQGLGNTGELFF. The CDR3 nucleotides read TGTGCCAGTAGTTTGCAGGGACTAGGGAACACCGGGGAGCTGTTTTTT.

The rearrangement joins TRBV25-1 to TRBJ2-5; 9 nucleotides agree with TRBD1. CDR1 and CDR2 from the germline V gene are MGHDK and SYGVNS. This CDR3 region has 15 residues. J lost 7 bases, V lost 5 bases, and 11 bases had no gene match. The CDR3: CASSLQTGGKGTQYF. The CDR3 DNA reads TGTGCCAGCAGTCTCCAAACAGGGGGCAAGGGGACCCAGTACTTC.